These 15 T cell receptor beta chains originate from one sample sequenced in a study of OX40 agonist ivuxolimab in advanced cancers. Sequencing used immunoSEQ multiplex PCR; TCRdb keeps in-frame clones, though not all of them. The sample yields around 68,000 clones, over 75% seen once. This material consisted of CD4+ or CD8+ T cells sorted from blood, taken in a trial of the OX40 agonist ivuxolimab. The source is an adult with an advanced solid tumor such as melanoma, head and neck, liver or kidney cancer.

J is TRBJ2-3 and V is TRBV11-2; TRBD1 aligns across 10 bases. With 2 bases clipped from V and 10 bases from J, the junction kept 6 bases outside the gene matches. Looked up from germline, CDR1 is SGHAT and CDR2 is FQNNGV. This CDR3 region has 14 residues. CDR3 sequence reads: CASSLWDRGTSQYF. The DNA for the CDR3 is TGTGCCAGCAGCTTATGGGACAGGGGCACTTCGCAGTATTTT.

This sequence joins TRBV18 and TRBJ1-3; 7 bases line up with TRBD1. CDR1 KGHSH and CDR2 LQKENI come from the germline V gene. V lost 5 bases, J lost 2 bases, and 3 bases stayed unmatched. This CDR3 is 14 amino acids long. The CDR3 sequence: CASSAGQTGNTIYF. The CDR3, as DNA: TGTGCCAGCTCAGCGGGACAGACTGGAAACACCATATATTTT.

The genes are TRBV15 and TRBJ2-5, with 9 positions matching TRBD2. Germline lookup yields CDR1 LNHNV and CDR2 YYDKDF (reference sequence). The CDR3 has 15 residues. V lost 3 bases, J lost 3 bases, and 5 bases stayed unmatched. CDR3 protein: CATSRGGGAKETQYF. CDR3 in DNA: TGTGCCACCAGCAGGGGCGGGGGGGCAAAAGAGACCCAGTACTTC.

The chain combines TRBV29-1 with TRBJ2-7; perhaps TRBD2 as D (6 bases). Trimming pared 6 bases from V and 2 bases from J, leaving 11 bases between. Germline CDR1 is SQVTM and CDR2 is ANQGSEA. This CDR3 is 12 amino acids long. In DNA form, the CDR3 reads TGCAGCGTGCGAGGCGGGACCTACGAGCAGTACTTC. This translates into CSVRGGTYEQYF.

The chain combines TRBV5-6 with TRBJ1-4; D is undetermined. This CDR3 contains 13 residues. CDR1 is SGHDT, CDR2 YYEEEE, per germline. V lost 5 bases to trimming and J lost 10 bases, with 15 bases between them. DNA for the CDR3: TGTGCCAGCAGTCAAAGGGTTTACGGAAAACTGTTTTTT. This gives the protein CASSQRVYGKLFF.

J is TRBJ1-5 and V is TRBV10-3; TRBD1 agrees at 9 bases. V lost 6 bases to trimming and J lost 6 bases; unmatched junction nucleotides: 9. CDR3 length equals 15 residues. Germline CDR1 is ENHRY and CDR2 is SYGVKD. In nucleotides, the CDR3 is TGTGCCATCAGAACAGGGGGCGCGAGGGGTCAGCCCCAGCATTTT. Translation: CAIRTGGARGQPQHF.

The rearrangement uses TRBV6-4 and TRBJ1-2; D ambiguous. Trimming left V 5 bases short and J 1 base short, with 11 bases between. Germline loops: CDR1 MRHNA, CDR2 SNTAGT. The CDR3 is 14 residues long. The CDR3 loop reads CASSPTRDNYGYTF. The CDR3 DNA is TGTGCCAGCAGTCCGACAAGGGATAACTATGGCTACACCTTC.

About this clone itself: An end of the junction differs from the germline gene, which may be a read error. CDR3 residues: CASTVGGVSGNTIYF. The CDR3, as DNA: TGTGCCAGCACCGTAGGTGGGGTATCTGGAAACACCATATATTTT. The chain is built from TRBV9 and TRBJ1-3, with unresolved D. CDR3 size: 15 residues. Germline V CDR1 and CDR2: SGDLS, YYNGEE.

The J gene is TRBJ1-1, the V gene TRBV13; weak D call: TRBD1 (5 bases). Trimming removed 5 bases at V and 5 bases at J, with 15 bases between. Germline lookup yields CDR1 PRHDT and CDR2 FYEKMQ (reference sequence). CDR3 size: 14 residues. CDR3 region: CASSGAGPPTEAFF. Written as DNA, the CDR3 is TGTGCCAGCAGCGGGGCGGGGCCCCCAACTGAAGCTTTCTTT.

CDR3 DNA: TGTGCCAGCAGCTCATTAGCGGGGCTTTCTGGGACAGATACGCAGTATTTT. Its protein is CASSSLAGLSGTDTQYF. The V and J genes are TRBV7-2 and TRBJ2-3, with 8 bases fitting TRBD2. V lost 4 bases and J lost 3; bases outside the gene matches: 12. Germline V gene sequence: CDR1 SGHTA, CDR2 FQGNSA. The CDR3 is made up of 17 amino acids.

This chain connects TRBV5-1 to TRBJ2-7; 12 nucleotides align to TRBD1. This CDR3 is 17 amino acids long. The junction had 15 bases not matched to a gene; V was cut back by 4 bases and J by 7 bases. Germline V gives CDR1 SGHRS, CDR2 YFSETQ. The CDR3 DNA sequence: TGCGCCAGCAGCCCGAGTAATTCGGGACAGGGGGCAGGGGAGCAGTACTTC. This sequence encodes CASSPSNSGQGAGEQYF.

The V call is TRBV7-2, the J call TRBJ2-3; TRBD2 aligns across 12 bases. Trimming took 1 base from V and 1 from J; bases not matched to a gene: 0. Germline V lookup: CDR1 SGHTA, CDR2 FQGNSA. This CDR3 region has 16 residues. CDR3 in amino acids: CASSLGLAGGTDTQYF. CDR3 bases: TGTGCCAGCAGCTTAGGACTAGCGGGGGGCACAGATACGCAGTATTTT.

The rearrangement links TRBV4-2 to TRBJ2-7; D is undetermined. The germline V gene encodes CDR1 LGHNA and CDR2 YNFKEQ. There are 14 residues in the CDR3. The ends were cut back, 1 base at V and 6 bases at J, with 13 bases in the middle. CDR3 region: CASSQAPRSGEQYF. The CDR3 DNA reads as TGTGCCAGCAGCCAAGCCCCGAGGTCGGGCGAGCAGTACTTC.

This rearrangement joins TRBV29-1 to TRBJ2-7, with 8 nucleotides matching TRBD1. The CDR3 is 13 residues long. Trimming took 3 bases from V and 2 from J; bases not matched to a gene: 3. Germline V gene lookup returns CDR1 SQVTM and CDR2 ANQGSEA. The CDR3 DNA sequence: TGCAGCGTTGAGCGGGACAGGCCCTACGAGCAGTACTTC. It encodes CSVERDRPYEQYF.

This clone was seen only once. The rearrangement joins TRBV5-8 to TRBJ1-2, with 7 positions matching TRBD1. The germline V gene has CDR1 SGHTS and CDR2 YDEGEE. The CDR3 is 16 residues long. V shed 0 bases and J 2 bases; nucleotides not matched to a gene: 7. CDR3 DNA sequence: TGTGCCAGCAGCTTGGGGGTCGGAGGGGGCAACTATGGCTACACCTTC. Its protein is CASSLGVGGGNYGYTF.